These 22 T cell receptor beta chains were all obtained from the same sample, sequenced in a study of cytomegalovirus exposure and HLA in healthy donors. In the PCR, 60 Vbeta and 13 Jbeta primers were used. Assay used: immunoSEQ multiplex PCR; TCRdb lists only in-frame clones, some missing. Recorded for this sample: 75,000 to 100,000 clones. Sample: PBMCs. These receptor sequences come from a woman aged 60-70 years in good health and CMV-seronegative.

The chain employs TRBV29-1 and TRBJ2-5, with a weak D call TRBD1 (6 bases). The tail of the sequence fits TRBJ2-7 better, so the J call may be wrong. CDR1 and CDR2 (germline): SQVTM, ANQGSEA. This CDR3 has 15 residues. This CDR3 is CSAAQGSPEIYEQYF. CDR3 DNA: TGCAGCGCGGCCCAGGGGTCGCCCGAAATCTACGAGCAGTACTTC.

V is TRBV11-3 and J is TRBJ2-1, with D perhaps matching TRBD2 (7 bases). Germline CDR1 is SGHNT and CDR2 is YENEEA. The CDR3 is 17 amino acids. Trimming took 4 bases from V and 2 from J, leaving 18 bases between them. The CDR3 DNA reads as TGTGCCAGCAGCTCTATGGGGGGGCAGGGAGCCTACAATGAGCAGTTCTTC. Translating it yields CASSSMGGQGAYNEQFF. Full variable domain (missing parts from reference TRBV11-3 and TRBJ2-1): EAGVVQSPRYKIIEKKQPVAFWCNPISGHNTLYWYLQNLGQGPELLIRYENEEAVDDSQLPKDRFSAERLKGVDSTLKIQPAELGDSAVYLCASSSMGGQGAYNEQFFGPGTRLTVL.

This chain connects TRBV6-6 to TRBJ1-1; D gene ambiguous. Germline values: CDR1 MNHNY, CDR2 SVGAGI (reference sequence). Trimming pared 8 bases from V and 1 base from J, leaving 17 bases between. The CDR3 spans 15 residues. DNA for the CDR3: TGTGCCAGCGGCCCGGTCTCAGGTAGGAACACTGAAGCTTTCTTT. Protein product: CASGPVSGRNTEAFF.

The chain uses TRBV19 and TRBJ2-7; 13 positions agree with TRBD2. Germline V gene lookup returns CDR1 LNHDA and CDR2 SQIVND (reference sequence). CDR3 length: 14 amino acids. Trimming at V came to 6 bases and at J to 5 bases, leaving 4 bases not matched to a gene. CDR3 in amino acids: CASRGLAGVNEQYF. The DNA for the CDR3 is TGTGCCAGTAGAGGACTAGCGGGAGTGAACGAGCAGTACTTC.

This rearrangement joins TRBV21-1 to TRBJ2-7; the D segment call TRBD1 is taken from the table without a DNA check. TRBV21-1 is marked as a pseudogene. This CDR3 comprises 14 residues. As DNA, the CDR3 is TGTGCCAGCAGCAGGGACAGACCGACTTACGAGCAGTACTTC. This translates into CASSRDRPTYEQYF.

The chain combines TRBV18 with TRBJ1-4; D not resolved. V was cut by 3 bases and J by 3 bases, with 17 bases left in between. Germline CDR1 and CDR2: KGHSH and LQKENI. The CDR3 totals 17 residues. The CDR3 region is CASSPRAVLAANEKLFF. For the CDR3, the DNA is TGTGCCAGCTCACCGAGGGCAGTCCTAGCGGCTAATGAAAAACTGTTTTTT.

The chain is built from TRBV19 and TRBJ1-5; D may be TRBD1 (5 bases). Germline lookup yields CDR1 LNHDA and CDR2 SQIVND (reference sequence). The V end lost 3 bases, the J end lost 3 bases, and 12 bases lay between the germline ends. CDR3 length: 15 amino acids. This CDR3 reads CASSIPPGHNQPQHF. CDR3 nucleotides: TGTGCCAGTAGTATCCCCCCAGGGCACAATCAGCCCCAGCATTTT.

This rearrangement joins TRBV5-1 to TRBJ2-3; TRBD1 is a possible D gene (5 bases). The CDR3 consists of 17 residues. With 3 bases removed from V and 0 bases from J, the gap between germline ends came to 17 bases. Germline loops: CDR1 SGHRS, CDR2 YFSETQ. The DNA for the CDR3 is TGCGCCAGCAGCTCCCGACAGACCCACATTAGCACAGATACGCAGTATTTT. Translation: CASSSRQTHISTDTQYF.

The chain combines TRBV6-1 with TRBJ2-7; possibly TRBD1 for D (5 bases). The V end was cut by 6 bases, the J end by 2 bases, with 17 bases between. Germline V gene sequence: CDR1 MNHNS, CDR2 SASEGT. CDR3 length equals 15 residues. Written as DNA, the CDR3 is TGTGCCAGCAGCCAAGTATTTACAGGAACCTACGAGCAGTACTTC. This translates into CASSQVFTGTYEQYF.

The V gene is TRBV7-6, the J gene TRBJ2-7; 11 bases fit TRBD2. J lost 0 bases, V lost 5 bases, and 3 bases had no gene match. The germline V gene has CDR1 SGHVS and CDR2 FNYEAQ. The CDR3 consists of 15 residues. The CDR3, as DNA: TGTGCCAGCAGCCGGGGACTAGCGGACTCCTACGAGCAGTACTTC. Translating gives CASSRGLADSYEQYF. The variable domain in full, with the rest retrieved from reference TRBV7-6 and TRBJ2-7, is GAGVSQSPRYKVTKRGQDVALRCDPISGHVSLYWYRQALGQGPEFLTYFNYEAQQDKSGLPNDRFSAERPEGSISTLTIQRTEQRDSAMYRCASSRGLADSYEQYFGPGTRLTVT.

The chain links TRBV5-1 to TRBJ2-2, with a tentative D call TRBD1 (6 bases). The ends were cut back, 0 bases at V and 3 bases at J, with 12 bases in the middle. Per germline, CDR1 SGHRS and CDR2 YFSETQ. CDR3 length: 16 amino acids. CDR3 nucleotides: TGCGCCAGCAGCTTGGGGCAGGGGCGCGACACCGGGGAGCTGTTTTTT. Its translation is CASSLGQGRDTGELFF. Looking up the rest from reference TRBV5-1 and TRBJ2-2 gives the full variable domain: KAGVTQTPRYLIKTRGQQVTLSCSPISGHRSVSWYQQTPGQGLQFLFEYFSETQRNKGNFPGRFSGRQFSNSRSEMNVSTLELGDSALYLCASSLGQGRDTGELFFGEGSRLTVL.

J is TRBJ1-5 and V is TRBV19, with unresolved D. Germline V gene lookup returns CDR1 LNHDA and CDR2 SQIVND (reference sequence). The CDR3 consists of 16 residues. With 6 bases removed from V and 0 bases from J, the gap between germline ends came to 15 bases. DNA for the CDR3: TGTGCCAGTAGGAATTCGCTCGGGAATAGCAATCAGCCCCAGCATTTT. This sequence encodes CASRNSLGNSNQPQHF.

The chain links TRBV7-2 to TRBJ2-1; possibly TRBD1 for D (6 bases). The CDR3 length is 14 residues. The V gene lost 5 bases and the J gene lost 3 bases, with 11 bases spanning the gap. Germline V lookup: CDR1 SGHTA, CDR2 FQGNSA. The CDR3: CASSVQGVYNEQFF. CDR3 nucleotides: TGTGCCAGCAGCGTACAGGGCGTCTACAATGAGCAGTTCTTC.

The chain carries TRBV14 and TRBJ2-1, with D maybe TRBD1 (7 bases). The V gene lost 4 bases and the J gene lost 1 base, with 11 bases spanning the gap. The CDR3 spans 15 residues. CDR1 is SGHDN, CDR2 FVKESK, per germline. CDR3 nucleotide sequence: TGTGCCAGCAGCCCTCCAGGGGGGTCCTACAATGAGCAGTTCTTC. It is translated as CASSPPGGSYNEQFF.

This chain uses TRBV19 with TRBJ2-7, with D unclear. Germline CDR1 reads LNHDA; CDR2 reads SQIVND (reference sequence). The length of the CDR3 is 13 residues. The V end was cut by 1 base, the J end by 2 bases, with 6 bases between. The CDR3: CASSIAGPYEQYF. The CDR3 DNA follows: TGTGCCAGTAGTATAGCAGGCCCCTACGAGCAGTACTTC.

The chain employs TRBV7-2 and TRBJ2-2; D not resolved. This CDR3 contains 15 residues. Deletions cut 3 bases from V and 5 bases from J, with 13 bases between. CDR1 SGHTA and CDR2 FQGNSA come from the germline V gene. The chain's CDR3 is CASSFAAPQTGELFF. The DNA for the CDR3 is TGTGCCAGCAGCTTTGCCGCCCCGCAGACCGGGGAGCTGTTTTTT.

The rearrangement joins TRBV4-2 to TRBJ2-3; 8 bases match TRBD2. J lost 6 bases, V lost 0 bases, and 8 bases had no gene match. Germline V lookup: CDR1 LGHNA, CDR2 YNFKEQ. This CDR3 contains 16 residues. The CDR3 is CASSQDTSGWRDTQYF. The CDR3 DNA sequence: TGTGCCAGCAGCCAAGATACTAGCGGATGGAGGGATACGCAGTATTTT.

This rearrangement joins TRBV21-1 to TRBJ2-7; TRBD1, the table's D call, was not compared with the DNA. TRBV21-1 has pseudogene status. This CDR3 is 14 amino acids long. The CDR3 sequence is CASIIGQGAYEQYF. DNA for the CDR3: TGTGCCAGTATTATCGGACAGGGGGCTTACGAGCAGTACTTC.

This sequence joins TRBV25-1 and TRBJ2-5; 7 bases match TRBD1. CDR3 size: 13 residues. Germline trimming cut 9 bases from V and 2 bases from J; bases unmatched to any gene: 6. Germline assignment: CDR1 MGHDK and CDR2 SYGVNS. Here the CDR3 reads CASTGVGQETQYF. Written as DNA, the CDR3 is TGTGCCAGTACAGGGGTAGGTCAAGAGACCCAGTACTTC.

V is TRBV5-4 and J is TRBJ1-3; 9 positions agree with TRBD1. There are 14 residues in the CDR3. Germline V gene lookup returns CDR1 SGHNT and CDR2 YYREEE (reference sequence). Trimming removed 10 bases from V and 2 bases from J; junction bases left unmatched: 7. In DNA form, the CDR3 reads TGTGCCTGTTATAGACAGGGGGCTGGAAACACCATATATTTT. Translated: CACYRQGAGNTIYF.

The genes are TRBV10-3 and TRBJ1-3, with 7 bases fitting TRBD1. Trimming took 6 bases from V and 3 from J; bases not matched to a gene: 2. The CDR3 length is 13 residues. From germline, CDR1 is ENHRY and CDR2 SYGVKD. Here the CDR3 reads CAIRTGDGNTIYF. The CDR3 DNA reads TGTGCCATCAGAACAGGGGATGGAAACACCATATATTTT.

V usage is TRBV9 and J usage is TRBJ2-3; D is undetermined. There are 14 residues in the CDR3. V was shortened by 0 bases and J by 4 bases, with 9 bases between the two germline ends. Germline assignment: CDR1 SGDLS and CDR2 YYNGEE. The CDR3 here is CASSVGTRADTQYF. In nucleotides, the CDR3 is TGTGCCAGCAGCGTAGGAACTCGCGCAGATACGCAGTATTTT.